This T cell receptor beta chain is drawn from a study of beta chain features in type 1 diabetes. Study summary: Patients shared similar age, gender and cell yields with healthy donors.

Reverse transcribing all isolated RNA meant expressed TCRB transcripts were sequenced. Repertoires were generated with immunoSEQ multiplex PCR, while TCRdb's copy carries only in-frame clones and drops some. The table records approximately 41,000 clones, over 50% of them present only once. Study-level findings and limits: TCRB CDR3s were moderately but significantly shorter in Type 1 diabetes patients in all four CD4+ subsets.

This clone was observed a few times. Antigen: not known. Sample: Tregs from blood. This TCR came from a man aged 25 to 40 with type 1 diabetes. Some clones in this sample may be carry-over from other donors' samples.

CDR3 bases: TGTGCTAGTGGTGCCCGAGATGGCTCCTACAATGAGCAGTTCTTC. This sequence encodes CASGARDGSYNEQFF. This chain uses TRBV12-5 with TRBJ2-1; D remains ambiguous. Germline V gene sequence: CDR1 LGHNT, CDR2 FRNRAP. The CDR3 runs 15 residues. Trimming left V 5 bases short and J 0 bases short, with 11 bases between.